These 27 T cell receptor beta chains were all obtained from the same sample, sequenced in a study of cytomegalovirus exposure and HLA in healthy donors. Sequenced by immunoSEQ multiplex PCR; TCRdb stores in-frame clones only, minus some. The sample holds 100,000 to 120,000 clones, about 85% seen once. The sequenced sample consisted of PBMCs. The receptor source for this set is a young woman in good health and CMV-seronegative.

The V call is TRBV12-5, the J call TRBJ1-1; D remains unclear. Trimming stripped 7 bases from V and 5 bases from J, with 11 bases between. Germline CDR1 is LGHNT and CDR2 is FRNRAP. The CDR3 extends over 12 amino acids. In DNA form, the CDR3 reads TGTGCTAGTGCCCTCCTATGGACTGAAGCTTTCTTT. Translated: CASALLWTEAFF.

This chain connects TRBV6-1 to TRBJ2-7; D possibly corresponds to TRBD1 (5 bases). This CDR3 is built from 12 residues. Germline assignment: CDR1 MNHNS and CDR2 SASEGT. Trimming left V 2 bases short and J 4 bases short, with 6 bases between. The CDR3 bases are TGTGCCAGCAGTGAACAGGGTTACGAGCAGTACTTC. This codes for CASSEQGYEQYF.

The genes are TRBV5-1 and TRBJ2-1, with D hard to call. Germline CDR1 is SGHRS and CDR2 is YFSETQ. The CDR3 loop spans 15 amino acids. V lost 6 bases and J 4 bases, leaving 17 bases between the germline ends. CDR3 loop: CASTEEVAAYNEQFF. The CDR3 DNA is TGCGCCAGCACCGAAGAAGTTGCGGCGTACAATGAGCAGTTCTTC.

In this sample, this clone turned up a few times. The gene calls are TRBV5-1 and TRBJ2-7; no clear D gene. V was pared by 3 bases and J by 3 bases, with 7 bases between. The CDR3 runs to 12 residues. The V gene's germline CDR1 is SGHRS and CDR2 YFSETQ. In DNA form, the CDR3 reads TGCGCCAGCAGCTCAGTGTACTACGAGCAGTACTTC. Translated: CASSSVYYEQYF.

The V call is TRBV28, the J call TRBJ1-6; 10 bases line up with TRBD1. The germline CDR1 and CDR2 sequences are MDHEN and SYDVKM. Unmatched junction bases numbered 6, after V lost 8 bases and J lost 2 bases. This CDR3 has 16 amino acids. The CDR3 sequence: CASFEGTGAYNSPLHF. The DNA for the CDR3 is TGTGCCAGCTTCGAAGGGACAGGGGCCTATAATTCACCCCTCCACTTT.

The chain recombines TRBV2 with TRBJ2-2, with D maybe TRBD1 (6 bases). This CDR3 is 12 amino acids long. V lost 7 bases, J lost 8 bases, and 11 bases lay in between. The germline V gene encodes CDR1 SNHLY and CDR2 FYNNEI. For the CDR3, the DNA is TGTGCCAGCACTATAAGGGGGGGGGAGCTGTTTTTT. Amino acids: CASTIRGGELFF.

J is TRBJ2-7 and V is TRBV29-1; 10 nucleotides match TRBD2. Germline assignment: CDR1 SQVTM and CDR2 ANQGSEA. CDR3 size: 14 residues. V was pared by 6 bases and J by 2 bases, with 7 bases of the junction left unmatched. The CDR3 DNA reads TGCAGCGTCGCCGGGACTAGCGACGCCTACGAGCAGTACTTC. It specifies CSVAGTSDAYEQYF.

The genes are TRBV18 and TRBJ1-3; tentatively, D is TRBD1 (6 bases). This CDR3 has 15 residues. Germline lookup yields CDR1 KGHSH and CDR2 LQKENI. The germline V and J ends were trimmed by 1 base and 3 bases, with 10 bases remaining between them. CDR3 sequence (DNA): TGTGCCAGCTCACCACAAGGACAGATTGGAAACACCATATATTTT. This encodes CASSPQGQIGNTIYF. Full variable domain (rest looked up from reference TRBV18 and TRBJ1-3): NAGVMQNPRHLVRRRGQEARLRCSPMKGHSHVYWYRQLPEEGLKFMVYLQKENIIDESGMPKERFSAEFPKEGPSILRIQQVVRGDSAAYFCASSPQGQIGNTIYFGEGSWLTVV.

J is TRBJ1-3 and V is TRBV29-1, with 8 positions matching TRBD1. The CDR3 has 13 residues. Trimming at V came to 5 bases and at J to 4 bases, leaving 4 bases not matched to a gene. Looked up from germline, CDR1 is SQVTM and CDR2 is ANQGSEA. This chain's CDR3 is CSVSTGAGNTIYF. For the CDR3, the DNA is TGCAGCGTTTCGACAGGGGCCGGAAACACCATATATTTT.

This chain links TRBV19 with TRBJ2-1; D ambiguous. Trimming pared 6 bases from V and 6 bases from J, leaving 9 bases between. The CDR3 length is 12 residues. Germline loops: CDR1 LNHDA, CDR2 SQIVND (reference sequence). CDR3 sequence reads: CASSAHSNEQFF. The DNA for the CDR3 is TGTGCCAGTAGCGCGCATAGCAATGAGCAGTTCTTC.

The CDR3 sequence is CASTCPGELFF. CDR3 coding DNA: TGTGCCAGCACCTGTCCCGGGGAGCTGTTTTTT. The chain combines TRBV6-5 with TRBJ2-2; D not resolved. Per the germline V gene, CDR1 is MNHEY and CDR2 is SVGAGI. The CDR3 totals 11 residues. V was trimmed by 7 bases and J by 6 bases, leaving 6 bases between them.

The J gene is TRBJ2-1, the V gene TRBV5-1; 7 nucleotides agree with TRBD1. The germline V gene has CDR1 SGHRS and CDR2 YFSETQ. V gave up 5 bases and J gave up 3 bases; unmatched junction bases: 11. The CDR3 sequence is 16 residues long. CDR3 DNA: TGCGCCAGCAGAAATTCCGACAGGGTGGTCTACAATGAGCAGTTCTTC. Amino acids: CASRNSDRVVYNEQFF.

J is TRBJ1-2 and V is TRBV28; 8 bases line up with TRBD1. V shed 6 bases and J 6 bases; nucleotides not matched to a gene: 12. The CDR3 has 15 amino acids. Germline values: CDR1 MDHEN, CDR2 SYDVKM. The CDR3 DNA reads as TGTGCCAGCAGCCAAATAGGGACAGGTAGAGATGGCTACACCTTC. It translates to CASSQIGTGRDGYTF.

This chain joins TRBV4-1 and TRBJ1-1; a possible D gene is TRBD1 (6 bases). Germline CDR1 and CDR2: MGHRA and YSYEKL. V was trimmed by 1 base and J by 2 bases, leaving 14 bases between them. The CDR3 has 16 amino acids. The DNA of the CDR3 is TGCGCCAGCAGCCAAGGATTAGGGGGTAGAAACACTGAAGCTTTCTTT. As protein: CASSQGLGGRNTEAFF.

CDR3 residues: CASSVDRERGSPLHF. CDR3 nucleotides: TGTGCCAGCAGCGTAGACAGGGAAAGAGGTTCACCCCTCCACTTT. V is TRBV9 and J is TRBJ1-6; D is possibly TRBD1 (6 bases). Between the trimmed V and J ends, which lost 0 bases and 9 bases, there was a span of 13 bases. Germline V gene lookup returns CDR1 SGDLS and CDR2 YYNGEE. CDR3 length equals 15 residues.

The chain combines TRBV6-1 with TRBJ2-3, with 11 nucleotides matching TRBD2. The CDR3 contains 16 residues. Germline assignment: CDR1 MNHNS and CDR2 SASEGT. Losses at the gene ends were 2 bases for V and 5 bases for J; bases not matched to a gene: 6. The CDR3, as DNA: TGTGCCAGCAGTGAAAGTAGCGGGGGGGCAATAGATACGCAGTATTTT. Amino acids: CASSESSGGAIDTQYF.

A single count supports this clone. The chain employs TRBV7-6 and TRBJ2-3; 8 bases are a match to TRBD2. The CDR3 has 16 residues. The ends lost 2 bases at V and 2 bases at J; junction bases unmatched: 6. Germline V lookup: CDR1 SGHVS, CDR2 FNYEAQ. CDR3 protein: CASSLSGGSHTDTQYF. The CDR3 coding sequence is TGTGCCAGCAGCTTATCGGGGGGGTCTCACACAGATACGCAGTATTTT.

The genes are TRBV28 and TRBJ1-3; the D is unclear. The CDR3 contains 14 residues. V lost 4 bases to trimming and J lost 0 bases, with 7 bases between them. Germline CDR1 and CDR2: MDHEN and SYDVKM. The CDR3 DNA reads TGTGCCAGCAGTTCACCTAGCTCTGGAAACACCATATATTTT. Translation: CASSSPSSGNTIYF.

The V gene is TRBV27, the J gene TRBJ2-1; TRBD2 might be the D (5 bases). The germline gives CDR1 MNHEY, CDR2 SMNVEV (reference sequence). The CDR3 totals 14 residues. Trimming shortened V by 0 bases and J by 10 bases, and 13 bases separated the two germline ends. The CDR3 is CASSLSGLATEQFF. CDR3 DNA: TGTGCCAGCAGTTTATCGGGGTTAGCGACAGAGCAGTTCTTC.

The sample holds a few counts of this clone. This chain uses TRBV30 with TRBJ2-7, with D possibly being TRBD1 (5 bases). V was clipped by 4 bases and J by 5 bases, with 9 bases between them. The CDR3 has 11 residues. Germline assignment: CDR1 GTSNPN and CDR2 SVGIG (reference sequence). CDR3: CAWTTVNEQYF. For the CDR3, the DNA is TGTGCCTGGACGACAGTCAACGAGCAGTACTTC. Variable domain in full (rest from reference TRBV30 and TRBJ2-7): SQTIHQWPATLVQPVGSPLSLECTVEGTSNPNLYWYRQAAGRGLQLLFYSVGIGQISSEVPQNLSASRPQDRQFILSSKKLLLSDSGFYLCAWTTVNEQYFGPGTRLTVT.

The rearrangement joins TRBV23-1 to TRBJ2-3; 7 bases line up with TRBD1. TRBV23-1 is sorted into the ORF group, with uncertain function. V trimming: 7 bases; J trimming: 2 bases; junction bases outside the gene matches: 3. CDR3 size: 13 residues. CDR3 coding DNA: TGCGCCAGCACCGGGACAGACACAGATACGCAGTATTTT. As protein: CASTGTDTDTQYF.

This chain uses TRBV9 with TRBJ2-2, with unresolved D. V lost 5 bases and J lost 2, with 16 bases in between. The length of the CDR3 is 16 residues. Germline V gene data show CDR1 as SGDLS and CDR2 as YYNGEE. The CDR3 nucleotides are TGTGCCAGCAGTGCCCCCCCTGGGCTCAACACCGGGGAGCTGTTTTTT. Amino acids: CASSAPPGLNTGELFF. Full variable domain (missing parts from reference TRBV9 and TRBJ2-2): DSGVTQTPKHLITATGQRVTLRCSPRSGDLSVYWYQQSLDQGLQFLIQYYNGEERAKGNILERFSAQQFPDLHSELNLSSLELGDSALYFCASSAPPGLNTGELFFGEGSRLTVL.

Here the CDR3 reads CASSLDPSSNQPQHF. The DNA for the CDR3 is TGCGCCAGCAGCTTGGATCCATCTAGCAATCAGCCCCAGCATTTT. The rearrangement links TRBV5-1 to TRBJ1-5; no reliable D call. CDR3 length: 15 residues. Germline CDR1 and CDR2: SGHRS and YFSETQ. Trimming took off 0 bases at V and 0 bases at J, with 7 bases between the two ends.

The chain uses TRBV2 and TRBJ2-7, with TRBD1 identical over 10 bases. Trimming cost V 10 bases and J 4 bases; bases outside gene matches: 7. The germline gives CDR1 SNHLY, CDR2 FYNNEI. CDR3 length: 13 amino acids. This chain's CDR3 is CAISRQGAYEQYF. The CDR3 DNA sequence: TGTGCCATCTCACGACAGGGGGCGTACGAGCAGTACTTC.

This chain connects TRBV29-1 to TRBJ2-2; D perhaps matches TRBD1 (6 bases). There are 13 residues in the CDR3. In germline, CDR1 is SQVTM, CDR2 ANQGSEA. Trimming stripped 5 bases from V and 3 bases from J, with 10 bases between. The CDR3 nucleotides read TGCAGCGTTCAGGGGCAGGACACCGGGGAGCTGTTTTTT. This gives the protein CSVQGQDTGELFF.

This sequence joins TRBV28 and TRBJ1-5; the D is unclear. With 5 bases removed from V and 1 base from J, the gap between germline ends came to 12 bases. The CDR3 is made up of 15 amino acids. Germline V lookup: CDR1 MDHEN, CDR2 SYDVKM. In nucleotides, the CDR3 is TGTGCCAGCAGTCCGGGGAAGGGCAGCAATCAGCCCCAGCATTTT. This translates into CASSPGKGSNQPQHF. Drawing the rest from reference TRBV28 and TRBJ1-5, the complete variable domain is DVKVTQSSRYLVKRTGEKVFLECVQDMDHENMFWYRQDPGLGLRLIYFSYDVKMKEKGDIPEGYSVSREKKERFSLILESASTNQTSMYLCASSPGKGSNQPQHFGDGTRLSIL.

The chain is built from TRBV27 and TRBJ1-2, with 11 bases fitting TRBD1. V dropped 6 bases and J dropped 1; count of bases not matched to a gene: 1. In germline, CDR1 is MNHEY, CDR2 SMNVEV (reference sequence). The length of the CDR3 is 14 residues. CDR3 region: CASRDRGRNYGYTF. The CDR3 nucleotides are TGTGCCAGCAGGGACAGGGGGCGTAACTATGGCTACACCTTC.